The T cell receptor (beta chain) under discussion was sequenced for a study of blood T cell repertoires in COVID-19. Study information: The cDNA or gDNA used as material had been derived from T cells, B-cell-depleted T cells, or PBMCs.

Recruits, aged about 18 to 95 years, lived in 25 or so US areas. Recovery among Cohort 3 donors was established by two negative PCRs, clearance, or symptom resolution. Some clones are missing from TCRdb's copy, which holds only in-frame ones; the method was immunoSEQ multiplex PCR. Among a few hundred thousand clones listed, 88% were seen once. Looked up from germline, CDR1 is SSHAT and CDR2 is FNYEAQ (reference sequence). This CDR3 has 15 amino acids. The sample holds one count of this clone. Its ends do not fully match the called genes, so a read error is possible. The V gene is TRBV7-7, the J gene TRBJ2-1; 7 bases match TRBD2. The clonotype was recovered from a woman aged 45-65 years who had recovered from COVID-19. The specimen sequenced was PBMCs or T cells enriched from blood (not recorded which). CDR3 in amino acids: CASSLGGVLDNEQFF. For the CDR3, the DNA is TGTGCTAGCAGCCTGGGAGGGGTTCTCGACAATGAGCAGTTCTTC.